The present entry profiles one TCR beta chain with its context. It was with 60 Vbeta and 13 Jbeta primers that the PCR ran. TCRdb's copy holds only in-frame clones and misses some; the assay was immunoSEQ multiplex PCR. The table shows around 150,000 clones, with around 72% occurring only once. These data belong to a study of cytomegalovirus exposure and HLA in healthy donors. Germline V gene data show CDR1 as SGHVS and CDR2 as FNYEAQ. This CDR3 contains 15 residues. Unmatched junction bases numbered 7, after V lost 4 bases and J lost 3 bases. The clonotype originates from a man in his fifties in good health and CMV-seronegative. The chain joins TRBV7-6 to TRBJ1-1; 8 nucleotides line up with TRBD1. Material for sequencing was PBMCs. CDR3 sequence: CASSSALTGDTEAFF. Written as DNA, the CDR3 is TGTGCCAGCAGCTCTGCCCTGACAGGGGACACTGAAGCTTTCTTT.